There are a few counts of the clone carrying this T cell receptor (beta chain). The antigen remains unidentified. Treatment indicated: roughly ten-day PBMC culture with coronavirus spike peptide pools or control peptides (ViraFEST assay). A negative selection step was used to isolate CD4+ T cells once culture had run for approximately 10 days. CDR1 is DFQATT and CDR2 is SNEGSKA in the germline V gene (reference sequence). The CDR3 spans 13 residues. The germline V and J ends were trimmed by 6 bases and 0 bases, with 10 bases remaining between them. The assay that was used to sequence DNA from cultured CD4+ T cells was the Oncomine TCR Beta short-read assay. Someone extracted genomic DNA from cultured CD4+ T cells. TCRdb passed the PCR reads through MiXCR, listing each CDR3 protein once. The table shows around 9,700 distinct CDR3 sequences, with less than 30% occurring only once. The source of the sample is a study of vaccination and CD4 T cells after COVID-19.

The chain recombines TRBV20-1 with TRBJ2-3; D is uncertain. The sequences come from CD4+ T cells from blood, cultured in vitro, collected after SARS-CoV-2 vaccination. The sequence derives from a human donor who had recovered from COVID-19. The CDR3 sequence is CSARHQSTDTQYF. The CDR3 DNA follows: TGCAGTGCCCGTCACCAGAGCACAGATACGCAGTATTTT.